This T cell receptor beta chain was identified in a study of cytomegalovirus exposure and HLA in healthy donors. With regard to this clone: What it binds is unknown.

The PCR employed 60 Vbeta primers together with 13 Jbeta primers. Some clones are missing from TCRdb's copy, which holds only in-frame ones; the method was immunoSEQ multiplex PCR. Here the sample spans some 150,000 clones, under 80% being singletons. Study-wide results and limits: In an earlier analysis, in approximately 570 donors, most V segments appeared productive either ~90% or ~30% of the time. Trimming of TCR beta V- and J-genes showed a link, identified in a later analysis, to a missense DCLRE1C variant. Relative to the approximately 700-donor mean, N-insertions were reportedly fewer in an Asian-associated ancestry cluster in a later analysis.

The clonotype originates from a female donor in good health and CMV-seronegative. Sequenced material: PBMCs.

The CDR3 sequence is CAISQQGEGYGYTF. CDR3 sequence (DNA): TGTGCCATCAGCCAACAGGGCGAGGGCTATGGCTACACCTTC. The V and J genes are TRBV10-3 and TRBJ1-2; weak D call: TRBD1 (6 bases). The germline V gene encodes CDR1 ENHRY and CDR2 SYGVKD. The CDR3 is 14 residues long. V lost 6 bases and J lost 4, with 15 bases in between.